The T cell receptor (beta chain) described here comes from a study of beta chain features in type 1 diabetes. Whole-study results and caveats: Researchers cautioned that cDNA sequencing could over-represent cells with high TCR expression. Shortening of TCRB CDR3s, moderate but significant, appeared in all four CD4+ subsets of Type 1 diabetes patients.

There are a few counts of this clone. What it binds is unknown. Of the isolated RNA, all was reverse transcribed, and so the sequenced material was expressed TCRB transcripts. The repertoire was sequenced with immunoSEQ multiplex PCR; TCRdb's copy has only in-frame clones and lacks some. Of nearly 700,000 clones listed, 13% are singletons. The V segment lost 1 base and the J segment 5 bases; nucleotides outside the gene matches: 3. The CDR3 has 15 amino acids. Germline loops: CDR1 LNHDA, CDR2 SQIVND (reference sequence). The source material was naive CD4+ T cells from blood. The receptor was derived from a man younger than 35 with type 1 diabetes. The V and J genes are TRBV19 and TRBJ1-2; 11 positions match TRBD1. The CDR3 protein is CASSIAGQGAYGYTF. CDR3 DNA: TGTGCCAGTAGTATAGCTGGACAGGGGGCGTATGGCTACACCTTC.